This T cell receptor beta chain was profiled in a study of T cell responses to AZD1222 COVID-19 vaccine. Regarding the study as a whole: Baseline serostatus was positive in only six AZD1222 recipients. Spike-specific TCR depth and breadth grew after two AZD1222 doses. Donors, mostly white British, included more females; clonal diversity was possibly underestimated.

In its sample, this clone was seen once. What it binds is not known. TCRdb's copy holds only in-frame clones and misses some; the assay was immunoSEQ multiplex PCR. Counted here are more than 150,000 clones, more than 85% occurring once; the ten biggest clones make up roughly 1.6%. CDR3 length equals 16 residues. J was trimmed by 0 bases and V by 2 bases; bases with no gene match: 3. In germline, CDR1 is SGHRS, CDR2 YFSETQ. Combined were second doses at about 4 or about 12 weeks. The rearrangement joins TRBV5-1 to TRBJ2-1; 9 bases match TRBD2. Sequencing was performed on peripheral blood, taken 28 days after the second AZD1222 dose. The TCR sequence derives from an adult who received the AZD1222 COVID-19 vaccine. CDR3 loop: CASSFSGGSSYNEQFF. The DNA for the CDR3 is TGCGCCAGCAGCTTTAGCGGGGGCAGCTCCTACAATGAGCAGTTCTTC.